This T cell receptor (beta chain) stems from a study of blood T cell repertoires in COVID-19. The overall study: From the United States, Italy and Spain came samples of acute and convalescent COVID-19. PBMCs, B-cell-depleted T cells, or T cells were the source of the cDNA or gDNA that made up the material.

Cohort assignment relied on participant-reported clinical history. The method was immunoSEQ multiplex PCR; TCRdb's version includes in-frame clones alone and lacks a portion of them. The sample has about 440,000 clones; about 85% are singletons. The sequencing sample was made of PBMCs or T cells enriched from blood (not recorded which). The receptor was isolated from a woman younger than 30 with acute COVID-19.

CDR3 protein: CASSLQGTDTQYF. The CDR3 nucleotides read TGCGCCAGCAGCCTACAGGGTACAGATACGCAGTATTTT. V usage is TRBV4-1 and J usage is TRBJ2-3; TRBD1 is a possible D gene (6 bases). Germline loops: CDR1 MGHRA, CDR2 YSYEKL. The V end lost 4 bases, the J end lost 3 bases, and 8 bases lay between the germline ends. The CDR3 length is 13 residues.